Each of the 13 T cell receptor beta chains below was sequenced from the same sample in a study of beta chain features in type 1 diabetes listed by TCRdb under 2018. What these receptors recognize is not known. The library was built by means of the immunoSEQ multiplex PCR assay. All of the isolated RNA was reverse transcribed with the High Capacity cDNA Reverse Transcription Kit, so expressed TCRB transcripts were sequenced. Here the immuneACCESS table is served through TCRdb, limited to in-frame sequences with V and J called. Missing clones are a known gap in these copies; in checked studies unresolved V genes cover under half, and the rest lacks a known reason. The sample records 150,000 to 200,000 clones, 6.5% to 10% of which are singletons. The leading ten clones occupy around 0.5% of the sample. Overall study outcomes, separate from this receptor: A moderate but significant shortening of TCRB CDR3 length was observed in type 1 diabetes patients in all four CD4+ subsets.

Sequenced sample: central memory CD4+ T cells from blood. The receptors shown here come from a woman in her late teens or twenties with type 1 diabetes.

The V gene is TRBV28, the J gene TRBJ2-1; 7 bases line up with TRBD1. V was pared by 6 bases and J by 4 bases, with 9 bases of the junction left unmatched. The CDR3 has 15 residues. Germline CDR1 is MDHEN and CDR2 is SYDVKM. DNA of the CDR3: TGTGCCAGCAGCCCCCCGGGACAGAAGTACAATGAGCAGTTCTTC. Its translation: CASSPPGQKYNEQFF. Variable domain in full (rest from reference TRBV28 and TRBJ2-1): DVKVTQSSRYLVKRTGEKVFLECVQDMDHENMFWYRQDPGLGLRLIYFSYDVKMKEKGDIPEGYSVSREKKERFSLILESASTNQTSMYLCASSPPGQKYNEQFFGPGTRLTVL.

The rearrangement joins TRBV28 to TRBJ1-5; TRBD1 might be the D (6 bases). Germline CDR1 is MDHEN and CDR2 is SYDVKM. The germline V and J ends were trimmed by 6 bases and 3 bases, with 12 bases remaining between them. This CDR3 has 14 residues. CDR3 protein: CASRTGQLNQPQHF. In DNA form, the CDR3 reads TGTGCCAGCAGAACCGGACAGCTCAATCAGCCCCAGCATTTT.

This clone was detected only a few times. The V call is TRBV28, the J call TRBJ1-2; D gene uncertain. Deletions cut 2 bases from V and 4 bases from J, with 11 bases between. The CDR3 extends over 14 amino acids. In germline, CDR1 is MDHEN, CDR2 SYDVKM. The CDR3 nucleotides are TGTGCCAGCAGTTTACCCAACGGAGTCTATGGCTACACCTTC. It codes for CASSLPNGVYGYTF.

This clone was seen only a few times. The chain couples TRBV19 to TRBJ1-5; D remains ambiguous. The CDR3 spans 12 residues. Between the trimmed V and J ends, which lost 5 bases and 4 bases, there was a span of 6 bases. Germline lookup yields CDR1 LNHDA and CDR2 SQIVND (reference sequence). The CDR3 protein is CASSQLNQPQHF. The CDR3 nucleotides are TGTGCCAGTAGTCAACTAAATCAGCCCCAGCATTTT.

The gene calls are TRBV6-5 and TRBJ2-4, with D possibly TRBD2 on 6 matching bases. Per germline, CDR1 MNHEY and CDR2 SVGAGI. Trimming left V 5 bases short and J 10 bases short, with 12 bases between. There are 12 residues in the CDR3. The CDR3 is CASSDGRGIQYF. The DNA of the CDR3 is TGTGCCAGCAGTGACGGGAGAGGTATTCAGTACTTC.

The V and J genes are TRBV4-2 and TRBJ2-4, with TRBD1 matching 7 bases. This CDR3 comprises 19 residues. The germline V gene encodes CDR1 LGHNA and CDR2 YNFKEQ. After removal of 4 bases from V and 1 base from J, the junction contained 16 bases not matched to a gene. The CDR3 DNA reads TGTGCCAGCAGCCCGGAACGGGCAGGGGGAAGTTGGGCCAAAAACATTCAGTACTTC. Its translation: CASSPERAGGSWAKNIQYF.

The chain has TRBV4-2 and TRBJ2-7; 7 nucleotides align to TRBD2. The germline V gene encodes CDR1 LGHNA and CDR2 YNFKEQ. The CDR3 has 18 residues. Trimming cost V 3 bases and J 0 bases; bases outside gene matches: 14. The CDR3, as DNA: TGTGCCAGCAGCCATCATACCGCCGGGGAGGGGAGCTCCTACGAGCAGTACTTC. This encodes CASSHHTAGEGSSYEQYF.

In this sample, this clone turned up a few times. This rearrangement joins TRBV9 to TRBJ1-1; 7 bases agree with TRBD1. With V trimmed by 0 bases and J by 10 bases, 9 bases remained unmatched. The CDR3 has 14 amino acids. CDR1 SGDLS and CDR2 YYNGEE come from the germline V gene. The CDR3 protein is CASSVAGTGERAFF. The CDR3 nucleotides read TGTGCCAGCAGCGTAGCGGGAACAGGGGAGCGAGCTTTCTTT.

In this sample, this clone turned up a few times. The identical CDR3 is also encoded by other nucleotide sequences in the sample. The CDR3 nucleotides are TGTGCCAGCACCCCGACAGGGTCCTACGAGCAGTACTTC. Protein: CASTPTGSYEQYF. V gene TRBV6-6 combines with J gene TRBJ2-7; 7 bases match TRBD1. Unmatched junction bases numbered 4, after V lost 7 bases and J lost 1 base. Germline CDR1 MNHNY, CDR2 SVGAGI (reference sequence). The CDR3 consists of 13 residues.

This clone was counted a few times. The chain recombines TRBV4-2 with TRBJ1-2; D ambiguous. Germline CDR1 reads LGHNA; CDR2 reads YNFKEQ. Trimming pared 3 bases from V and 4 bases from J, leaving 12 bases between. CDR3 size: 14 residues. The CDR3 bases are TGTGCCAGCAGCCAGGCGACACTCGGCTATGGCTACACCTTC. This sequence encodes CASSQATLGYGYTF.

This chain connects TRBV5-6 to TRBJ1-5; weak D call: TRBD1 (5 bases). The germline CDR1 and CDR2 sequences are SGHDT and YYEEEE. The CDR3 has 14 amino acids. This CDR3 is CVHPREESNQPQHF. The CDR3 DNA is TGTGTCCACCCCAGGGAGGAGAGCAATCAGCCCCAGCATTTT.

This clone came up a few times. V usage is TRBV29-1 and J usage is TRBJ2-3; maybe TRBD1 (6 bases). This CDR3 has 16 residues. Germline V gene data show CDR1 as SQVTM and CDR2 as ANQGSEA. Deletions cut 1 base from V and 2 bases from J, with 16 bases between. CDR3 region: CSVEALGTRTTDTQYF. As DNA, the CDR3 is TGCAGCGTTGAAGCCCTTGGGACAAGGACCACAGATACGCAGTATTTT.

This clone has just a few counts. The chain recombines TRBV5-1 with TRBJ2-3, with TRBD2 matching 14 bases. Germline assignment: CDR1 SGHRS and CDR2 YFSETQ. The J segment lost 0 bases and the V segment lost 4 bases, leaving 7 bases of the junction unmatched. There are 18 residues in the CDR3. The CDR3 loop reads CASSPGLAGEGSTDTQYF. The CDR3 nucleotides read TGCGCCAGCAGCCCGGGACTAGCGGGAGAGGGTAGCACAGATACGCAGTATTTT.